These 9 T cell receptor beta chains were all obtained from the same sample, sequenced in a study of T cell responses to AZD1222 COVID-19 vaccine. Measured with immunoSEQ multiplex PCR; TCRdb has only the in-frame clones, and not every one. The data hold 90,000 to 150,000 clones, with more than 85% observed a single time. The specimen was peripheral blood, collected 28 days after the second AZD1222 dose. These receptors all stem from an adult who received the AZD1222 COVID-19 vaccine.

By sample share, this clone is medium-sized (0.01 to 0.1%). The chain uses TRBV15 and TRBJ2-3; TRBD1 is a possible D gene (7 bases). This CDR3 comprises 16 residues. V was cut by 0 bases and J by 4 bases, with 14 bases left in between. CDR1 and CDR2 from the germline V gene are LNHNV and YYDKDF (reference sequence). CDR3: CATSRDGQGGPDTQYF. The CDR3 coding sequence is TGTGCCACCAGCAGAGATGGGCAGGGGGGCCCAGATACGCAGTATTTT.

This sequence joins TRBV12-3 or TRBV12-4 and TRBJ2-2; D is perhaps TRBD1 (5 bases). Trimming took off 9 bases at V and 1 base at J, with 6 bases between the two ends. This CDR3 is built from 12 residues. The CDR3 protein is CASTGNTGELFF. The CDR3 DNA follows: TGTGCCAGTACAGGGAACACCGGGGAGCTGTTTTTT.

This sequence joins TRBV7-8 and TRBJ1-1, with 8 bases fitting TRBD1. Germline CDR1 and CDR2: SGHVS and FQNEAQ. Trimming cost V 5 bases and J 1 base; bases outside gene matches: 3. The CDR3 is made up of 14 amino acids. CDR3 region: CASSNGQGNTEAFF. In DNA, the CDR3 is TGTGCCAGCAGCAACGGACAGGGGAACACTGAAGCTTTCTTT.

This sequence joins TRBV10-2 and TRBJ2-2; TRBD2 matches at 8 bases. The germline V gene has CDR1 WSHSY and CDR2 SAAADI. The CDR3 has 14 amino acids. After removal of 6 bases from V and 0 bases from J, the junction contained 0 bases not matched to a gene. The CDR3 nucleotides read TGCGCCAGCAGGGGACTAGCGAACACCGGGGAGCTGTTTTTT. Translated: CASRGLANTGELFF.

This chain joins TRBV4-2 and TRBJ2-3; tentatively, D is TRBD2 (6 bases). Germline-derived CDR1 and CDR2 are LGHNA and YNFKEQ. CDR3 size: 16 residues. V lost 2 bases and J lost 1, with 13 bases in between. CDR3 in DNA: TGTGCCAGCAGCCAAACCGGGACTCCTCGCACAGATACGCAGTATTTT. It encodes CASSQTGTPRTDTQYF.

The sample holds a few counts of this clone. V gene TRBV2 combines with J gene TRBJ2-7; 8 bases are a match to TRBD1. Germline V gives CDR1 SNHLY, CDR2 FYNNEI. This CDR3 has 15 amino acids. J lost 3 bases, V lost 3 bases, and 7 bases had no gene match. The CDR3 reads CASSERQGAFYEQYF. The CDR3 coding sequence is TGTGCCAGCAGTGAGAGGCAGGGGGCCTTCTACGAGCAGTACTTC.

On this clone itself: A read error may account for a junction end that differs from germline. The chain combines TRBV13 with TRBJ2-3; the D is unclear. The CDR3 loop spans 14 amino acids. Germline V gene lookup returns CDR1 PRHDT and CDR2 FYEKMQ (reference sequence). CDR3 in amino acids: CASSYQSKADTQCF. CDR3 sequence (DNA): TGTGCCAGCAGCTACCAAAGTAAGGCAGATACGCAGTGTTTT.

The chain links TRBV28 to TRBJ1-4, with 7 positions matching TRBD1. Germline loops: CDR1 MDHEN, CDR2 SYDVKM. This CDR3 is built from 15 residues. V was pared by 6 bases and J by 7 bases, with 11 bases of the junction left unmatched. The CDR3 DNA sequence: TGTGCCAGCAGACCAGACAGGGCCCTTGGTGAAAAACTGTTTTTT. Its protein is CASRPDRALGEKLFF.

The chain is built from TRBV25-1 and TRBJ1-1; no clear D. This CDR3 is built from 12 residues. Germline CDR1 reads MGHDK; CDR2 reads SYGVNS. Trimming stripped 7 bases from V and 1 base from J, with 7 bases between. The CDR3 DNA sequence: TGTGCCAGCAAGGACGGGAACACTGAAGCTTTCTTT. Translated: CASKDGNTEAFF.